This T cell receptor beta chain came from a study of PD-L1 blockade in urothelial cancer. Across the whole study: Administration of atezolizumab to patients began in the mid-2010s, at 1,200 mg intravenously every 3 weeks. Earlier, patients had received 0 to 3 chemotherapy regimens.

With regard to this clone: What it binds is unknown.

TCRdb's copy holds only in-frame clones and misses some; the assay was immunoSEQ multiplex PCR. The sample includes tens of thousands of clones, roughly 79% seen only once; the top ten take around 6%. Described time point: pretreatment peripheral blood. General study points: Below-median pretreatment blood TCR clonality was a predictor of better survival.

The sample here was PBMCs, taken around atezolizumab (anti-PD-L1) treatment. The sequence was obtained from a man between 65 and 85 years old with urothelial cancer.

CDR3 nucleotides: TGTGCCAGCAGGCCTCGGGGACAGGGGACTTCACCCCTCCACTTT. Translation gives CASRPRGQGTSPLHF. The rearrangement uses TRBV6-5 and TRBJ1-6; 10 nucleotides match TRBD1. The CDR3 runs 15 residues. The trim removed 6 bases at V and 9 bases at J, leaving 8 bases unmatched. CDR1 is MNHEY and CDR2 is SVGAGI in the germline V gene.